Below are 21 T cell receptor beta chains sequenced from a single sample in a study of T cells in narcolepsy. Only in-frame clones appear in the TCRdb table, and some are missing; sequencing was by immunoSEQ multiplex PCR. Here the sample spans several thousand clones, about 55% being singletons. Sequenced: CD45RA- memory CD8+ T cells from PBMCs. The source is a human donor with narcolepsy.

This clone is medium-sized. The J gene is TRBJ2-7, the V gene TRBV4-3; 7 nucleotides agree with TRBD1. V lost 0 bases and J lost 4; bases outside the gene matches: 9. This CDR3 comprises 16 residues. Per germline, CDR1 LGHNA and CDR2 YSLEER. The CDR3 region is CASSQESGDRAYEQYF. The CDR3 bases are TGCGCCAGCAGCCAAGAGTCTGGAGACAGGGCGTACGAGCAGTACTTC.

The chain joins TRBV28 to TRBJ2-3; 12 bases map to TRBD2. The J segment lost 0 bases and the V segment lost 4 bases, leaving 14 bases of the junction unmatched. This CDR3 comprises 20 residues. Looked up from germline, CDR1 is MDHEN and CDR2 is SYDVKM. CDR3 region: CASSSDRRWTSGDSTDTQYF. The CDR3 DNA sequence: TGTGCCAGCAGTTCGGACAGGCGCTGGACTAGCGGGGATAGCACAGATACGCAGTATTTT.

The rearrangement uses TRBV6-1 and TRBJ2-6; D is unresolved. The CDR3 is 18 amino acids. With 2 bases removed from V and 2 bases from J, the gap between germline ends came to 16 bases. From germline, CDR1 is MNHNS and CDR2 SASEGT. The DNA of the CDR3 is TGTGCCAGCAGTGAACCGGATAGGGTCCATGCTGGGGCCAACGTCCTGACTTTC. Amino acid sequence: CASSEPDRVHAGANVLTF.

This clone came up a few times. The V and J genes are TRBV5-1 and TRBJ1-1, with D unclear. The CDR3 has 14 amino acids. CDR1 and CDR2 (germline): SGHRS, YFSETQ. The V and J ends lost 7 bases and 1 base respectively, with 14 bases between them. CDR3 bases: TGCGCCAGCGCCCTCCCACACGGGAACACTGAAGCTTTCTTT. Translation: CASALPHGNTEAFF.

This chain uses TRBV27 with TRBJ2-7; TRBD1 agrees at 11 bases. Trimming cost V 4 bases and J 3 bases; bases outside gene matches: 5. This CDR3 comprises 15 residues. Germline assignment: CDR1 MNHEY and CDR2 SMNVEV (reference sequence). The CDR3 DNA reads as TGTGCCAGCAGTTGGACAGGGGGCATGGGCTACGAGCAGTACTTC. Amino acid sequence: CASSWTGGMGYEQYF.

The V gene is TRBV15, the J gene TRBJ1-2, with no clear D. The germline V gene has CDR1 LNHNV and CDR2 YYDKDF (reference sequence). This CDR3 contains 13 residues. Trimming shortened V by 0 bases and J by 4 bases, and 6 bases separated the two germline ends. CDR3 in amino acids: CATSRENTYGYTF. DNA for the CDR3: TGTGCCACCAGCAGAGAAAACACCTATGGCTACACCTTC.

The chain joins TRBV7-9 to TRBJ2-1; 8 bases fit TRBD2. CDR3 length equals 16 residues. Germline assignment: CDR1 SEHNR and CDR2 FQNEAQ (reference sequence). V gave up 2 bases and J gave up 0 bases; unmatched junction bases: 3. CDR3 coding DNA: TGTGCCAGCAGCTTACTGGGGACTAGCTCCTACAATGAGCAGTTCTTC. Amino acid sequence: CASSLLGTSSYNEQFF. The full variable domain, completed using reference TRBV7-9 and TRBJ2-1, is DTGVSQNPRHKITKRGQNVTFRCDPISEHNRLYWYRQTLGQGPEFLTYFQNEAQLEKSRLLSDRFSAERPKGSFSTLEIQRTEQGDSAMYLCASSLLGTSSYNEQFFGPGTRLTVL.

In its sample, this clone was seen a few times. The junction departs from the called germline gene at one end, perhaps through a read error. Other DNA sequences in this sample translate to the same CDR3. V and J are TRBV7-9 and TRBJ2-1, with D possibly being TRBD1 (5 bases). Germline V CDR1 and CDR2: SEHNR, FQNEAQ (reference sequence). The CDR3 runs 16 residues. Written as DNA, the CDR3 is TGCGCCAGCAGCCAAGGGGAACTGGTTTCTTACAATGAGCAGTTCTTC. Encoded protein: CASSQGELVSYNEQFF. The complete variable domain, with remaining parts taken from reference TRBV7-9 and TRBJ2-1, reads DTGVSQNPRHKITKRGQNVTFRCDPISEHNRLYWYRQTLGQGPEFLTYFQNEAQLEKSRLLSDRFSAERPKGSFSTLEIQRTEQGDSAMYLCASSQGELVSYNEQFFGPGTRLTVL.

This clone is categorized as medium-sized. This chain connects TRBV7-8 to TRBJ2-1; the match to TRBD2 covers 7 bases. The germline CDR1 and CDR2 sequences are SGHVS and FQNEAQ. Trimming took 3 bases from V and 8 from J; bases not matched to a gene: 4. The CDR3 is 13 residues long. The DNA for the CDR3 is TGTGCCAGCAGCTTCCGACTAGCCGATGAGCAGTTCTTC. It encodes CASSFRLADEQFF. Looking up the rest from reference TRBV7-8 and TRBJ2-1 gives the full variable domain: GAGVSQSPRYKVAKRGQDVALRCDPISGHVSLFWYQQALGQGPEFLTYFQNEAQLDKSGLPSDRFFAERPEGSVSTLKIQRTQQEDSAVYLCASSFRLADEQFFGPGTRLTVL.

V and J are TRBV6-1 and TRBJ1-4; unclear D gene. The CDR3 has 14 residues. The germline V gene has CDR1 MNHNS and CDR2 SASEGT. Deletions cut 5 bases from V and 9 bases from J, with 16 bases between. CDR3 nucleotide sequence: TGTGCCAGCAGTTCATCCGGTCTAATGAAAAAACTGTTTTTT. It yields the protein CASSSSGLMKKLFF.

The rearrangement links TRBV6-1 to TRBJ2-2; 10 bases align to TRBD2. Germline CDR1 is MNHNS and CDR2 is SASEGT. The CDR3 totals 16 residues. V lost 3 bases to trimming and J lost 4 bases; unmatched junction nucleotides: 5. CDR3 region: CASSDGTSVVTGELFF. The CDR3 region has the DNA TGTGCCAGCAGTGACGGGACTAGCGTGGTCACCGGGGAGCTGTTTTTT.

The chain links TRBV6-5 to TRBJ1-1; no reliable D call. V was cut by 2 bases and J by 4 bases, with 5 bases left in between. The germline gives CDR1 MNHEY, CDR2 SVGAGI. This CDR3 region has 12 residues. The CDR3 bases are TGTGCCAGCAGTTACATCGGCACTGAAGCTTTCTTT. Its translation: CASSYIGTEAFF.

The chain employs TRBV28 and TRBJ2-5; D may be TRBD1 (5 bases). Germline CDR1 is MDHEN and CDR2 is SYDVKM. This CDR3 contains 14 residues. The V end lost 0 bases, the J end lost 3 bases, and 8 bases lay between the germline ends. The CDR3 DNA reads TGTGCCAGCAGTTTATGGGGCAGGGAAGAGACCCAGTACTTC. Translation gives CASSLWGREETQYF.

Concerning this clone itself: Mismatch with germline at one junction end may stem from a read error. This chain joins TRBV29-1 and TRBJ2-2; the D is unclear. Looked up from germline, CDR1 is SQVTM and CDR2 is ANQGSEA. The CDR3 is 12 amino acids. CDR3 loop: CSVEGQTGELFF. CDR3 coding DNA: TGCAGCGTAGAAGGGCAGACCGGGGAGCTGTTTTTT.

The table lists this clone with a few counts. J is TRBJ2-3 and V is TRBV7-6; D unclear. Germline lookup yields CDR1 SGHVS and CDR2 FNYEAQ. The CDR3 covers 13 residues. Trimming removed 6 bases at V and 6 bases at J, with 13 bases between. CDR3 amino acids: CASRDEGSDTQYF. DNA of the CDR3: TGTGCCAGCAGGGACGAAGGGTCGGATACGCAGTATTTT.

The chain joins TRBV5-1 to TRBJ1-1, with 7 bases matching TRBD1. This CDR3 comprises 14 residues. CDR1 SGHRS and CDR2 YFSETQ come from the germline V gene. J lost 3 bases, V lost 3 bases, and 5 bases had no gene match. CDR3 loop: CASSSPGGDTEAFF. Written as DNA, the CDR3 is TGCGCCAGCAGCTCTCCAGGGGGGGACACTGAAGCTTTCTTT.

J is TRBJ2-3 and V is TRBV13, with D possibly being TRBD2 (7 bases). There are 15 residues in the CDR3. V lost 1 base and J lost 2, with 10 bases in between. Germline V lookup: CDR1 PRHDT, CDR2 FYEKMQ (reference sequence). The CDR3 spells CASSLAGGNTDTQYF. The CDR3 DNA reads TGTGCCAGCAGCTTAGCGGGGGGCAACACAGATACGCAGTATTTT.

The V call is TRBV28, the J call TRBJ1-5; 11 positions agree with TRBD1. With 3 bases clipped from V and 6 bases from J, the junction kept 1 base outside the gene matches. The CDR3 spans 14 residues. In germline, CDR1 is MDHEN, CDR2 SYDVKM. CDR3 bases: TGTGCCAGCAGTTTGGGACAGGGGGTTCAGCCCCAGCATTTT. Translating it yields CASSLGQGVQPQHF.

The V gene is TRBV6-5, the J gene TRBJ2-6; no clear D gene. CDR3 size: 14 residues. V lost 5 bases to trimming and J lost 0 bases, with 5 bases between them. Germline V gene sequence: CDR1 MNHEY, CDR2 SVGAGI. The CDR3 protein is CASSAVSGANVLTF. CDR3 DNA: TGTGCCAGCAGTGCCGTCTCTGGGGCCAACGTCCTGACTTTC.

This clone has just a few counts. CDR3 residues: CASSPGEQFF. In nucleotides, the CDR3 is TGTGCCAGCAGTCCCGGTGAGCAGTTCTTC. This chain joins TRBV2 and TRBJ2-1; D remains ambiguous. The CDR3 has 10 amino acids. The germline V and J ends were trimmed by 5 bases and 9 bases, with 5 bases remaining between them. Germline loops: CDR1 SNHLY, CDR2 FYNNEI.

This clone was detected a few times. J is TRBJ2-7 and V is TRBV4-2, with D possibly matching TRBD2 (5 bases). The CDR3 has 14 residues. CDR1 is LGHNA and CDR2 is YNFKEQ in the germline V gene. V gave up 5 bases and J gave up 3 bases, with 14 bases separating them. The CDR3 reads CASSLEASHYEQYF. CDR3 nucleotide sequence: TGTGCCAGCAGCTTGGAGGCCAGCCACTACGAGCAGTACTTC.